These 6 T cell receptor beta chains were all obtained from the same sample, sequenced in a study of human T cells and chemical hapten exposure. Sample time point: pre-sensitization, week 0. Treatment of the sample: therapeutic diphenylcyclopropenone sensitization with weekly scalp DPC. TCRdb reprocessed the RACE reads with MiXCR, giving one entry per CDR3 protein. The sample yields 250,000 or so distinct CDR3 sequences, about 8.1% seen once. The specimen comprised whole blood, sampled in connection with sensitization to the hapten diphenylcyclopropenone (DPC). The receptors were sampled from a woman aged 40 to 50 with alopecia areata. Some clones in this sample may be carry-over from other donors' samples.

The CDR3 protein is CASSPGVPGAQPQHF. DNA for the CDR3: TGTGCCAGCAGCCCGGGAGTGCCGGGGGCTCAGCCCCAGCATTTT. The chain has TRBV5-5 and TRBJ1-5; perhaps TRBD1 as D (6 bases). The CDR3 totals 15 residues. Per germline, CDR1 SGHKS and CDR2 YYEKEE (reference sequence). Trimming removed 4 bases at V and 6 bases at J, with 17 bases between. Full variable domain (missing parts from reference TRBV5-5 and TRBJ1-5): DAGVTQSPTHLIKTRGQQVTLRCSPISGHKSVSWYQQVLGQGPQFIFQYYEKEERGRGNFPDRFSARQFPNYSSELNVNALLLGDSALYLCASSPGVPGAQPQHFGDGTRLSIL.

This clonotype was seen at least ten times. The CDR3 is CASSVSPQTSSTGELFF. The CDR3 nucleotides are TGTGCCAGCAGCGTTTCGCCCCAGACGTCGAGCACCGGGGAGCTGTTTTTT. This chain joins TRBV9 and TRBJ2-2; D gene uncertain. The CDR3 sequence is 17 residues long. Trimming shortened V by 2 bases and J by 4 bases, and 18 bases separated the two germline ends. Germline CDR1 and CDR2: SGDLS and YYNGEE. Looking up the rest from reference TRBV9 and TRBJ2-2 gives the full variable domain: DSGVTQTPKHLITATGQRVTLRCSPRSGDLSVYWYQQSLDQGLQFLIQYYNGEERAKGNILERFSAQQFPDLHSELNLSSLELGDSALYFCASSVSPQTSSTGELFFGEGSRLTVL.

The chain couples TRBV5-1 to TRBJ2-5; D is unresolved. The CDR3 sequence is 15 residues long. The V end was cut by 2 bases, the J end by 5 bases, with 16 bases between. Germline assignment: CDR1 SGHRS and CDR2 YFSETQ. The CDR3 reads CASSLFSSRTETQYF. CDR3 in DNA: TGCGCCAGCAGCTTATTCTCGTCAAGGACGGAGACCCAGTACTTC.

This clonotype was observed at least ten times. The genes are TRBV29-1 and TRBJ2-3; no clear D gene. This CDR3 is built from 12 residues. The germline V gene encodes CDR1 SQVTM and CDR2 ANQGSEA. The ends were cut back, 6 bases at V and 6 bases at J, with 13 bases in the middle. Written as DNA, the CDR3 is TGCAGCGTCGCCCGACCTGGGGATACGCAGTATTTT. It codes for CSVARPGDTQYF.

This clonotype was counted many times. This sequence joins TRBV7-9 and TRBJ1-1; D gene unclear. Per germline, CDR1 SEHNR and CDR2 FQNEAQ (reference sequence). V gave up 1 base and J gave up 10 bases, with 13 bases separating them. The CDR3 is made up of 13 amino acids. The CDR3 DNA reads TGTGCCAGCAGCTTAGTCGGTGGGGTGAGAGCTTTCTTT. Its translation: CASSLVGGVRAFF.

In its sample, this clonotype was seen a few times. V gene TRBV6-4 combines with J gene TRBJ2-1, with 13 bases identical to TRBD2. The CDR3 covers 15 residues. The germline gives CDR1 MRHNA, CDR2 SNTAGT. J was trimmed by 5 bases and V by 8 bases; bases with no gene match: 6. The CDR3 region has the DNA TGTGCCAGCGGATCCGGGACTAGCGGGAACAATGAGCAGTTCTTC. Its protein product is CASGSGTSGNNEQFF.